This T cell receptor (beta chain) is drawn from a study of cytomegalovirus exposure and HLA in healthy donors listed by TCRdb under 2017. With regard to the full study: According to a later analysis, one platform produced both the 100 to 150 validation repertoires and the 666 repertoires of the first cohort. A separate validation cohort of 90 to 150 different subjects was used in addition to the roughly 670-subject first cohort. The study aimed to test whether signatures of past pathogen exposure could be identified by cataloging public T cell receptors. The study combined high-throughput TCR immunosequencing, statistical association of individual TCRs with disease status, and machine learning to predict cytomegalovirus infection status.

Study-level results and caveats: A later analysis lacked HLA typing for the validation cohort, so it scored co-occurrence in that cohort across all 120 repertoires. The classifier was reported to diagnose cytomegalovirus status with high specificity and sensitivity in both the original and validation cohorts. Three of the identified cytomegalovirus-associated TCR beta chains were confirmed in vitro to be specific for cytomegalovirus antigens. Of the cluster scores, roughly 95% were above 0 in a later analysis, which found that TCRs clustered in the first cohort also tended to co-occur in the 95 to 150 validation repertoires. It was suggested by the authors that the approach could potentially be generalized to other disease states and immunological phenotypes. A total of 150 to 200 TCR beta chains were listed by the study as associated with cytomegalovirus. Across donors, most TCR sequences were observed very rarely, whereas some public TCRs were present in many individuals.

The donors belonged to the validation cohort of approximately 130 subjects, which was separate from the roughly 670-subject first cohort. In the case of this clone: Its antigen is unknown. No much larger clone is present one base from it, and per-base qualities are unavailable.

CDR1 and CDR2, looked up from the germline V gene (reference sequence), are MNHEY and SMNVEV. The junction shows trimming of 4 bases on V and 3 bases on J, and the gene matches do not reach 9 bases of it. Its CDR3 holds 15 amino acids, cysteine through phenylalanine. The only DNA kept is the CDR3, 45 bases in frame from the first base. The protocol used for the library was the immunoSEQ multiplex PCR assay. On the study's bioinformatics: To diagnose cytomegalovirus status from the catalog of TCR beta chain sequences, a statistical classification framework was built. This is the immuneACCESS table as TCRdb keeps it, with only in-frame sequences that have V and J called. A part of the clones is gone; compared with another copy, unresolved V genes explain less than half, and the rest is unexplained. V, J and clone size are taken as reported in that table, and D and trimming were inferred from the DNA itself. This sample is represented by about 160,000 clones; over 80% of them were singletons. Of the sample, around 2.5% falls within the top ten clones.

The sequence came from a man aged 25 to 40 in good health and CMV-seropositive. The specimen was PBMCs. The chain links TRBV27 with TRBJ2-7, and TRBD1 aligns with 7 junction nucleotides. The nucleotides read TGTGCCAGCAGTTCCCACCGGGACAGAGACTACGAGCAGTACTTC. It translates as CASSSHRDRDYEQYF.